This passage covers 6 T cell receptor beta chains from one sample sequenced in a study of OX40 agonist ivuxolimab in advanced cancers. Sequencing used immunoSEQ multiplex PCR; TCRdb keeps in-frame clones, though not all of them. The sample has approximately 15,000 clones, 90% seen once. Sequenced material: CD4+ or CD8+ T cells sorted from blood, taken in a trial of the OX40 agonist ivuxolimab. The receptor source for this set is an adult with an advanced solid tumor such as melanoma, head and neck, liver or kidney cancer.

The CDR3 spells CASSLGSGVSYEQYF. The CDR3 DNA is TGTGCCAGCAGCTTAGGTAGCGGGGTTTCCTACGAGCAGTACTTC. The rearrangement joins TRBV7-6 to TRBJ2-7; 8 positions match TRBD2. V was pared by 1 base and J by 1 base, with 3 bases of the junction left unmatched. CDR1 is SGHVS and CDR2 is FNYEAQ in the germline V gene. CDR3 length: 15 residues.

The chain employs TRBV7-8 and TRBJ2-7, with TRBD1 identical over 8 bases. Trimming at V came to 5 bases and at J to 4 bases, leaving 7 bases not matched to a gene. The CDR3 sequence is 14 residues long. CDR1 and CDR2 from the germline V gene are SGHVS and FQNEAQ. The CDR3 DNA reads TGTGCCAGCAGCACCCCAGGGGGCGCGTACGAGCAGTACTTC. Translation: CASSTPGGAYEQYF.

This clone occurred a few times. V is TRBV27 and J is TRBJ2-7, with D perhaps matching TRBD1 (6 bases). V was cut by 4 bases and J by 0 bases, with 16 bases left in between. The CDR3 totals 16 residues. The germline V gene encodes CDR1 MNHEY and CDR2 SMNVEV (reference sequence). CDR3 residues: CASSYSEWTDSYEQYF. The CDR3 nucleotides are TGTGCCAGCAGTTACTCGGAGTGGACAGACTCCTACGAGCAGTACTTC.

This clone has a handful of counts. This chain connects TRBV7-2 to TRBJ2-7, with TRBD2 as a possible D gene (6 bases). The germline V gene has CDR1 SGHTA and CDR2 FQGNSA. V lost 1 base and J lost 3, with 10 bases in between. The CDR3 totals 14 residues. CDR3 residues: CASSLDGGNYEQYF. In DNA form, the CDR3 reads TGTGCCAGCAGCTTAGATGGAGGGAACTACGAGCAGTACTTC.

The J gene is TRBJ2-6, the V gene TRBV7-9; 9 bases agree with TRBD1. The V segment lost 10 bases and the J segment 1 base; nucleotides outside the gene matches: 11. This CDR3 is built from 17 residues. From germline, CDR1 is SEHNR and CDR2 FQNEAQ (reference sequence). In nucleotides, the CDR3 is TGTGCCATCCACCGGGACAGGGTTCAGTCTGGGGCCAACGTCCTGACTTTC. It yields the protein CAIHRDRVQSGANVLTF. The full variable domain, its missing parts supplied by reference TRBV7-9 and TRBJ2-6, is DTGVSQNPRHKITKRGQNVTFRCDPISEHNRLYWYRQTLGQGPEFLTYFQNEAQLEKSRLLSDRFSAERPKGSFSTLEIQRTEQGDSAMYLCAIHRDRVQSGANVLTFGAGSRLTVL.

The V call is TRBV5-1, the J call TRBJ2-7; no definite D call. The CDR3 spans 14 residues. The V gene's germline CDR1 is SGHRS and CDR2 YFSETQ. Trimming took 0 bases from V and 5 from J, leaving 12 bases between them. This CDR3 is CASSLEIGLHEQYF. The CDR3 region has the DNA TGCGCCAGCAGCTTGGAAATAGGCCTTCACGAGCAGTACTTC. Variable domain in full (rest from reference TRBV5-1 and TRBJ2-7): KAGVTQTPRYLIKTRGQQVTLSCSPISGHRSVSWYQQTPGQGLQFLFEYFSETQRNKGNFPGRFSGRQFSNSRSEMNVSTLELGDSALYLCASSLEIGLHEQYFGPGTRLTVT.